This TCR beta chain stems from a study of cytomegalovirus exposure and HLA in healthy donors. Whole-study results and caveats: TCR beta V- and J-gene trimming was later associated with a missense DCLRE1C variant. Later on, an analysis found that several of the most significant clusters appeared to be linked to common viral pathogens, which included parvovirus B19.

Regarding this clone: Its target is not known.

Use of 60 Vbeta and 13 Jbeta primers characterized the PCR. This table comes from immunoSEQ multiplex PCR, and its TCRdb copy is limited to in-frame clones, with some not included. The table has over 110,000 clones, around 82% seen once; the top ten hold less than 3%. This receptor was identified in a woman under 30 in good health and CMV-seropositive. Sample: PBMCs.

The CDR3 nucleotides read TGTGCCAGCAGCGTCGTAAGTAGCGGGGGGACGATATCCTACGAGCAGTACTTC. It yields the protein CASSVVSSGGTISYEQYF. The chain carries TRBV5-6 and TRBJ2-7; 10 nucleotides match TRBD2. Trimming at V came to 4 bases and at J to 1 base, leaving 14 bases not matched to a gene. Per germline, CDR1 SGHDT and CDR2 YYEEEE. The CDR3 sequence is 18 residues long.